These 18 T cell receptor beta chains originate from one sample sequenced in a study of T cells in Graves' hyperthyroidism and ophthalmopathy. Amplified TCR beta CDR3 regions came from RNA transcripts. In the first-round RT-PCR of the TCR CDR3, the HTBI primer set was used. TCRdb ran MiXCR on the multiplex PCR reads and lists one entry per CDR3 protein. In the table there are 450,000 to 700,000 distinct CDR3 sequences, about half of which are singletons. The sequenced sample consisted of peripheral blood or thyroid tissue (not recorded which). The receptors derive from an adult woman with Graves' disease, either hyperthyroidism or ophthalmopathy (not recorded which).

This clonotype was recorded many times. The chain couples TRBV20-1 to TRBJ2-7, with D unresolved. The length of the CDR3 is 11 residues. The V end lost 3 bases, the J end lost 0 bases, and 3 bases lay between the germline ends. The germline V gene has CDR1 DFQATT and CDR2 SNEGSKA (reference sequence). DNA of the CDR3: TGCAGTGCTAGTACCTCCTACGAGCAGTACTTC. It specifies CSASTSYEQYF.

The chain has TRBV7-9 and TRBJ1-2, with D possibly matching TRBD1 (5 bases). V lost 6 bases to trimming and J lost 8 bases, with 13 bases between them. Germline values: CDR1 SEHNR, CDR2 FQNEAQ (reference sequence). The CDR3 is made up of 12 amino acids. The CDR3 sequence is CASSPRGGGYTF. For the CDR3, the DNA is TGTGCCAGCAGTCCCCGGGGCGGGGGCTACACCTTC.

The CDR3 loop reads CSASEALSSYEQYF. CDR3 DNA: TGCAGTGCTAGTGAGGCTCTGTCGTCCTACGAGCAGTACTTC. The chain uses TRBV20-1 and TRBJ2-7; D unclear. The germline V gene has CDR1 DFQATT and CDR2 SNEGSKA (reference sequence). Trimming stripped 3 bases from V and 1 base from J, with 13 bases between. The CDR3 extends over 14 amino acids.

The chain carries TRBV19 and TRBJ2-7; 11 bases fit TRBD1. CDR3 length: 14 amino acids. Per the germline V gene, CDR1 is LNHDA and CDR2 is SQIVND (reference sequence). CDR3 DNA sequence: TGTGCTAGAGATGGGACAGGGGGTTCCTACGAGCAGTACTTC. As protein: CARDGTGGSYEQYF. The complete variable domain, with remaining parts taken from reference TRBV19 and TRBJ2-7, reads DGGITQSPKYLFRKEGQNVTLSCEQNLNHDAMYWYRQDPGQGLRLIYYSQIVNDFQKGDIAEGYSVSREKKESFPLTVTSAQKNPTAFYLCARDGTGGSYEQYFGPGTRLTVT.

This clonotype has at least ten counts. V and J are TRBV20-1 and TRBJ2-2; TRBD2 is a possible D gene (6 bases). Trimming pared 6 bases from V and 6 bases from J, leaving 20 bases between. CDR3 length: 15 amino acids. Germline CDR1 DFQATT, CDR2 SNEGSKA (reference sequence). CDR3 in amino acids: CSAVPALAYPGELFF. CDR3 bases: TGCAGTGCCGTCCCCGCGCTAGCGTATCCCGGGGAGCTGTTTTTT.

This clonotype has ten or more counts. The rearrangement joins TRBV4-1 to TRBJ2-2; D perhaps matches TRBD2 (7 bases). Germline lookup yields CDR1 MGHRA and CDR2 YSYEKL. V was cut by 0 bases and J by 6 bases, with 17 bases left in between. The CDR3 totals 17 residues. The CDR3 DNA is TGCGCCAGCAGCCAAGATGGGGGCGGGAGATGGGCCGGGGAGCTGTTTTTT. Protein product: CASSQDGGGRWAGELFF.

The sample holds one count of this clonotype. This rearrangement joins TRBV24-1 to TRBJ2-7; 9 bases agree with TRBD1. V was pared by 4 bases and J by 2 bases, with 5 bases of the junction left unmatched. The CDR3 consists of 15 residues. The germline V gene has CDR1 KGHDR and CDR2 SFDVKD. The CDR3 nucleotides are TGTGCCACCAGTGAAGGACAGGGGAGACCCTACGAGCAGTACTTC. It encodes CATSEGQGRPYEQYF.

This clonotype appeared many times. The CDR3 loop reads CASSAGQGGGEQYF. The DNA of the CDR3 is TGTGCCAGCAGCGCGGGGCAAGGGGGCGGCGAGCAGTACTTC. The chain links TRBV7-9 to TRBJ2-7; D may be TRBD1 (7 bases). This CDR3 has 14 residues. V was trimmed by 5 bases and J by 6 bases, leaving 17 bases between them. CDR1 SEHNR and CDR2 FQNEAQ come from the germline V gene (reference sequence).

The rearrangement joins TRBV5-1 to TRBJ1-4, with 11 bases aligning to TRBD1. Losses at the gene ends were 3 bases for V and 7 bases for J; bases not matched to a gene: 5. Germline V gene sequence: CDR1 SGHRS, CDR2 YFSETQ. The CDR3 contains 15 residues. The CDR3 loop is CASSWTGTGGEKLFF. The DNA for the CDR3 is TGCGCCAGCAGCTGGACCGGGACAGGGGGTGAAAAACTGTTTTTT. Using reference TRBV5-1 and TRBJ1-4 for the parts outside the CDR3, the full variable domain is KAGVTQTPRYLIKTRGQQVTLSCSPISGHRSVSWYQQTPGQGLQFLFEYFSETQRNKGNFPGRFSGRQFSNSRSEMNVSTLELGDSALYLCASSWTGTGGEKLFFGSGTQLSVL.

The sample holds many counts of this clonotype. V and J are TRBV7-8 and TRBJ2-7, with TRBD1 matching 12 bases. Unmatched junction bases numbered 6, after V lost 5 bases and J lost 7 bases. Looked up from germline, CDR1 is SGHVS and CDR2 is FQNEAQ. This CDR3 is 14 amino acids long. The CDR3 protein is CASSGRDRGREQYF. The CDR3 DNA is TGTGCCAGCAGCGGCCGGGACAGGGGGCGTGAGCAGTACTTC.

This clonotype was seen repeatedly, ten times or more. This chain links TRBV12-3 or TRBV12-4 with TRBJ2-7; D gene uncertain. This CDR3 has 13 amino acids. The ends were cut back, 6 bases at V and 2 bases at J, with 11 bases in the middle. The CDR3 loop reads CASSPGRAYEQYF. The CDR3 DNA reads TGTGCCAGCAGCCCGGGCCGGGCCTACGAGCAGTACTTC.

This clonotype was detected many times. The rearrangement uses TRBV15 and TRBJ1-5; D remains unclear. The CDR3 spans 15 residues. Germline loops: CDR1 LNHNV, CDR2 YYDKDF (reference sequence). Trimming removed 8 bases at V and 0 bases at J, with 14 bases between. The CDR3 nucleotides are TGTGCCACCGGAAAAGGGTACGGTAGCAATCAGCCCCAGCATTTT. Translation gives CATGKGYGSNQPQHF.

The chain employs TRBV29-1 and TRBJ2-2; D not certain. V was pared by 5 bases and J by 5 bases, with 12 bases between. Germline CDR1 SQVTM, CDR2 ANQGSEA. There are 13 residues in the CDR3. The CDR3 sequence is CSVQSVETGELFF. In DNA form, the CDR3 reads TGCAGCGTTCAATCGGTTGAGACCGGGGAGCTGTTTTTT.

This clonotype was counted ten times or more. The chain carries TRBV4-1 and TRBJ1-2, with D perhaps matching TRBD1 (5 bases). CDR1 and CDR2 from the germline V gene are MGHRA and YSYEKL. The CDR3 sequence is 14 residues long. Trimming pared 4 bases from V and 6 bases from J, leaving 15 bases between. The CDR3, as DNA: TGCGCCAGCAGCCCGATGGGGCCATGGGATGGCTACACCTTC. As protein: CASSPMGPWDGYTF.

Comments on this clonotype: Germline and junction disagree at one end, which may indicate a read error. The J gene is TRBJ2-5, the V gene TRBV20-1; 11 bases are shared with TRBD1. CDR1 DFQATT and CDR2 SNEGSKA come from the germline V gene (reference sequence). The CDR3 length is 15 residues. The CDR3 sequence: CSARGTGGSQETQYF. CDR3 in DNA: TGCAGTGCCAGAGGGACAGGGGGGTCCCAAGAGACCCAGTACTTC.

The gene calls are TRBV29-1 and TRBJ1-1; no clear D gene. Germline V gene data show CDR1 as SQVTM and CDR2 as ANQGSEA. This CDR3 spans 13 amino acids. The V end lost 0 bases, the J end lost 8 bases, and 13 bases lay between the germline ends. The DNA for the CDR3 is TGCAGCGTTGAAGACGGGTTAGGGTTAGAAGCTTTCTTT. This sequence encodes CSVEDGLGLEAFF. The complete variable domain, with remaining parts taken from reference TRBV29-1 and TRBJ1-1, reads SAVISQKPSRDICQRGTSLTIQCQVDSQVTMMFWYRQQPGQSLTLIATANQGSEATYESGFVIDKFPISRPNLTFSTLTVSNMSPEDSSIYLCSVEDGLGLEAFFGQGTRLTVV.

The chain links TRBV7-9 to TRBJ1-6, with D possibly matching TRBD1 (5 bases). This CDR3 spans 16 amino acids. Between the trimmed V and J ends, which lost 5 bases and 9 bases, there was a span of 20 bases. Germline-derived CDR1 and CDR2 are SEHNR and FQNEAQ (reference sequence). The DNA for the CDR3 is TGTGCCAGCAGCCCCGGAGCCCTCAGGGCCTTTTCACCCCTCCACTTT. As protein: CASSPGALRAFSPLHF.

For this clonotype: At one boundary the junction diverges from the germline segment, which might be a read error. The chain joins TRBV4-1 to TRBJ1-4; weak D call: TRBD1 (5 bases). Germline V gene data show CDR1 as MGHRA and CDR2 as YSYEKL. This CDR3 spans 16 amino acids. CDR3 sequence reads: CASSQNVGATNEKLFF. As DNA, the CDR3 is TGTGCCAGCAGCCAAAACGTAGGGGCAACTAATGAAAAACTGTTTTTT.